This entry features one TCR beta chain sequence. The source of the sample is a study of OX40 agonist ivuxolimab in advanced cancers. Study overall: Patients were infused with ivuxolimab every 2 weeks at 0.01 to 10 mg/kg.

V gave up 5 bases and J gave up 3 bases, with 8 bases separating them. This CDR3 is built from 12 residues. Per the germline V gene, CDR1 is SGHRS and CDR2 is YFSETQ. Clones were sequenced by immunoSEQ multiplex PCR, and TCRdb holds only the in-frame ones, with some missing. The data hold more than 20,000 clones, with about 85% observed a single time. The sample consisted of CD4+ or CD8+ T cells sorted from blood, taken in a trial of the OX40 agonist ivuxolimab. The TCR sequence derives from an adult with an advanced solid tumor such as melanoma, head and neck, liver or kidney cancer. The chain employs TRBV5-1 and TRBJ2-5; unclear D gene. The CDR3 nucleotides are TGCGCCAGCAGTCTGGCCAAAGAGACCCAGTACTTC. This sequence encodes CASSLAKETQYF.